This T cell receptor (beta chain) was identified during a study of blood T cell dynamics during melanoma immunotherapy. Per the germline V gene, CDR1 is SNHLY and CDR2 is FYNNEI. The CDR3 has 14 residues. With 5 bases clipped from V and 5 bases from J, the junction kept 8 bases outside the gene matches. Clones were read by immunoSEQ multiplex PCR, and TCRdb kept only the in-frame ones, dropping some. Of about 11,000 clones in the sample, 84% were seen once. Noted time point: week 3, after first cycle of checkpoint inhibitor. The source is a human donor with melanoma. This chain connects TRBV2 to TRBJ1-1; 7 nucleotides align to TRBD1. The sample was blood, taken from a patient treated with checkpoint blockade. The CDR3 sequence: CASSLRQGVTEAFF. For the CDR3, the DNA is TGTGCCAGCAGTTTAAGGCAGGGGGTGACTGAAGCTTTCTTT.